This T cell receptor beta chain was recorded in a study of blood T cell repertoires in COVID-19. Turning to the study itself: Sites across the United States, Italy and Spain contributed samples from acute and convalescent COVID-19.

In the original analysis: Amplification from reference gene primers served as the basis for estimated nucleated cell counts. The assay was immunoSEQ multiplex PCR, and TCRdb's table has in-frame clones only and misses some. The DNA gave D and trimming, while V, J and clone size come from that table. The data show about 39,000 clones, approximately 89% seen once. The sample comprised peripheral blood. The receptor was derived from a man between 45 and 60 years old with active COVID-19.

This CDR3 is CASSKMGHPYEQYF. The CDR3 coding sequence is TGTGCCAGCAGCAAAATGGGACACCCCTACGAGCAGTACTTC. V and J are TRBV21-1 and TRBJ2-7; the table gives TRBD1 as D, unverified against the DNA. TRBV21-1 is a pseudogene locus. The CDR3 totals 14 residues.